Presented here are 3 T cell receptor beta chains from one specimen sequenced in a study of type 1 and type 2 diabetes patients. PCR was run on genomic DNA. Amplification of the beta chain CDR3 used 30 forward and 13 reverse multiplex primers. From the multiplex PCR reads, TCRdb called clonotypes with MiXCR, one entry per CDR3 protein. The table has 280,000 or so distinct CDR3 sequences, approximately 50% seen once. Sequenced: peripheral blood mononuclear cells (PBMCs). These receptors were taken from a man aged 18 to 30 with type 2 diabetes.

Comment on this clonotype: One end of the junction is discordant with germline, which a read error may explain. CDR3 sequence: CASSQIGLRQETQYF. CDR3 bases: TGTGCCAGCAGCCAAATAGGGCTCAGACAAGAGACCCAGTACTTC. The chain recombines TRBV15 with TRBJ2-5; D gene ambiguous. The length of the CDR3 is 15 residues. The germline gives CDR1 LNHNV, CDR2 YYDKDF (reference sequence).

This clonotype was picked up a small number of times. The J gene is TRBJ2-7, the V gene TRBV27; tentatively, D is TRBD2 (5 bases). Germline lookup yields CDR1 MNHEY and CDR2 SMNVEV (reference sequence). V was pared by 10 bases and J by 4 bases, with 17 bases between. There are 13 residues in the CDR3. CDR3 region: CATKSSGLYEQYF. Written as DNA, the CDR3 is TGTGCCACCAAATCATCAGGACTGTACGAGCAGTACTTC.

This clonotype was found a few times. DNA for the CDR3: TGTGCCAGCAGTTACCCCCTGGACAGGGATCCTCAAGAGACCCAGTACTTC. Translated, it gives CASSYPLDRDPQETQYF. V and J are TRBV6-2 or TRBV6-3 and TRBJ2-5; 8 nucleotides agree with TRBD1. Germline V gene data show CDR1 as MNHEY and CDR2 as SVGEGT. The ends lost 2 bases at V and 2 bases at J; junction bases unmatched: 10. The CDR3 runs 17 residues.